This T cell receptor beta chain came from a study of T cells after yellow fever vaccination. Study context: Fractions of low cell number were prepared using SMART-Seq v4 Ultra Low Input.

The CDR3 contains 18 residues. With 5 bases removed from V and 8 bases from J, the gap between germline ends came to 30 bases. Per the germline V gene, CDR1 is LGHDT and CDR2 is YNNKEL (reference sequence). Using its own MiXCR run on the 5' RACE reads, TCRdb lists one record per CDR3 protein. The sample lists approximately 610,000 distinct CDR3 sequences, about a sixth occurring once. This clonotype was detected a few times. The V and J genes are TRBV3-1 and TRBJ1-2; D is unclear. This clonotype was sampled from a man aged 18-30 years who received the YFV17D yellow fever vaccine. The material was PBMCs, obtained more than 4 days after the first yellow fever vaccination. CDR3 DNA sequence: TGTGCCAGCAGCACCAACGGGCGCGGGAACACCCCTCCGGGAGGCTACACCTTC. This codes for CASSTNGRGNTPPGGYTF.